One and the same sample provided the 10 T cell receptor beta chains below, sequenced in a study of metastatic and nonmetastatic thyroid tumors. The entire patient cohort was treatment-naive prior to thyroid surgery. TCRdb re-called the PCR reads through MiXCR. The sample includes over 20,000 clones, roughly 31% of them seen just once. Sequencing used blood. The receptors were sampled from a female donor with papillary thyroid cancer or a benign thyroid nodule (not recorded which). Some clones in this sample may be carry-over from other donors' samples.

By sample share, this clone is medium-sized. The chain couples TRBV20-1 to TRBJ2-3; 14 bases align to TRBD2. Germline-derived CDR1 and CDR2 are DFQATT and SNEGSKA (reference sequence). The J segment lost 3 bases and the V segment lost 6 bases, leaving 8 bases of the junction unmatched. The CDR3 runs 16 residues. The DNA for the CDR3 is TGCAGTGCATATACGGGACTAGCGGGGGAGACAGATACGCAGTATTTT. Translated, it gives CSAYTGLAGETDTQYF.

This clone was observed at least ten times. V and J are TRBV5-1 and TRBJ2-3; possibly TRBD2 for D (5 bases). V shed 7 bases and J shed 4 bases, with 13 bases lying between them. This CDR3 is built from 13 residues. Germline V lookup: CDR1 SGHRS, CDR2 YFSETQ. DNA for the CDR3: TGCGCCAGCGCGAGGACTTTTGCAGATACGCAGTATTTT. Translated: CASARTFADTQYF.

By its share, this clone is medium-sized. V usage is TRBV5-8 and J usage is TRBJ1-6; a possible D gene is TRBD1 (5 bases). The V gene's germline CDR1 is SGHTS and CDR2 YDEGEE. This CDR3 spans 13 amino acids. Trimming pared 4 bases from V and 6 bases from J, leaving 8 bases between. For the CDR3, the DNA is TGTGCCAGCAGCCAAGACAGTAATTCACCCCTCCACTTT. Translating gives CASSQDSNSPLHF. Drawing the rest from reference TRBV5-8 and TRBJ1-6, the complete variable domain is EAGVTQSPTHLIKTRGQQATLRCSPISGHTSVYWYQQALGLGLQFLLWYDEGEERNRGNFPPRFSGRQFPNYSSELNVNALELEDSALYLCASSQDSNSPLHFGNGTRLTVT.

This chain links TRBV5-5 with TRBJ1-2, with 7 bases aligning to TRBD1. V trimming: 4 bases; J trimming: 4 bases; junction bases outside the gene matches: 7. The germline CDR1 and CDR2 sequences are SGHKS and YYEKEE (reference sequence). This CDR3 contains 14 residues. The DNA of the CDR3 is TGTGCCAGCAGCCTGACGACAGGGACCTATGGCTACACCTTC. The encoded protein is CASSLTTGTYGYTF.

The chain combines TRBV12-3 or TRBV12-4 with TRBJ1-5; 8 bases are shared with TRBD1. There are 13 residues in the CDR3. V was pared by 7 bases and J by 10 bases, with 9 bases of the junction left unmatched. CDR3 coding DNA: TGTGCCAGCATCTTGACAGGGGACCATCCCCAGCATTTT. Amino acids: CASILTGDHPQHF.

Here the CDR3 DNA reads TGTGCCAGCAGCTTAGCGGTGAGTAGCGGGACCGAGCAGTTCTTC. It encodes CASSLAVSSGTEQFF. This rearrangement joins TRBV7-2 to TRBJ2-1, with TRBD2 identical over 8 bases. The CDR3 runs to 15 residues. Unmatched junction bases numbered 8, after V lost 0 bases and J lost 10 bases. CDR1 and CDR2 from the germline V gene are SGHTA and FQGNSA.

The chain carries TRBV3-1 and TRBJ1-3; no clear D gene. Trimming took off 3 bases at V and 0 bases at J, with 9 bases between the two ends. Germline V gene data show CDR1 as LGHDT and CDR2 as YNNKEL (reference sequence). The CDR3 length is 15 residues. CDR3 amino acids: CASSHTGLSGNTIYF. The CDR3, as DNA: TGTGCCAGCAGCCATACCGGGCTCTCTGGAAACACCATATATTTT.

The gene calls are TRBV7-2 and TRBJ1-5; TRBD1 aligns across 7 bases. The CDR3 length is 15 residues. After removal of 1 base from V and 4 bases from J, the junction contained 4 bases not matched to a gene. The germline gives CDR1 SGHTA, CDR2 FQGNSA. In nucleotides, the CDR3 is TGTGCCAGCAGCTTAGAGGGCAGGGGGAATCAGCCCCAGCATTTT. Encoded protein: CASSLEGRGNQPQHF.

The CDR3 DNA follows: TGTGCCAGCAGTGAGACTAGCGGGAGGAACAATGAGCAGTTCTTC. Translated: CASSETSGRNNEQFF. The chain joins TRBV28 to TRBJ2-1, with TRBD2 identical over 13 bases. Germline V gives CDR1 MDHEN, CDR2 SYDVKM. The CDR3 consists of 15 residues. The ends lost 5 bases at V and 5 bases at J; junction bases unmatched: 3.

This clone showed up many times. This sequence joins TRBV2 and TRBJ2-3; 13 nucleotides agree with TRBD2. V lost 4 bases, J lost 3 bases, and 4 bases stayed unmatched. Germline V gene sequence: CDR1 SNHLY, CDR2 FYNNEI. The CDR3 is 16 residues long. CDR3 amino acids: CASSVGLAGVTDTQYF. CDR3 sequence (DNA): TGTGCCAGCAGTGTAGGACTAGCGGGAGTAACAGATACGCAGTATTTT.